Below are 9 T cell receptor beta chains sequenced from a single sample in a study of blood T cell repertoires in COVID-19. Profiling relied on immunoSEQ multiplex PCR, and the TCRdb table lists in-frame clones only, not all of them. The table includes about 380,000 clones, roughly nine tenths detected once. Input material: PBMCs or T cells enriched from blood (not recorded which). The receptor set was obtained from a woman in her thirties who had recovered from COVID-19.

The J gene is TRBJ1-2, the V gene TRBV28; 8 bases match TRBD1. Germline CDR1 and CDR2: MDHEN and SYDVKM. The CDR3 sequence is 16 residues long. V lost 6 bases and J lost 8; bases outside the gene matches: 17. The CDR3 reads CASSLTSRTGRGGYTF. Written as DNA, the CDR3 is TGTGCCAGCAGCCTTACCTCACGGACAGGGAGAGGAGGCTACACCTTC.

This sequence joins TRBV7-8 and TRBJ2-5; D remains unclear. Germline values: CDR1 SGHVS, CDR2 FQNEAQ. The CDR3 covers 8 residues. The CDR3 spells CVKETQYF. CDR3 bases: TGTGTAAAAGAGACCCAGTACTTC.

The rearrangement uses TRBV2 and TRBJ1-3; TRBD1 might be the D (6 bases). CDR1 is SNHLY, CDR2 FYNNEI, per germline. V lost 4 bases and J lost 4, with 8 bases in between. This CDR3 is 13 amino acids long. CDR3 in DNA: TGTGCCAGCAGTGGGGACAAAGGAAACACCATATATTTT. Translating gives CASSGDKGNTIYF.

J is TRBJ2-6 and V is TRBV5-1, with D possibly TRBD2 on 5 matching bases. This CDR3 region has 15 residues. The ends were cut back, 4 bases at V and 3 bases at J, with 11 bases in the middle. The germline gives CDR1 SGHRS, CDR2 YFSETQ. The CDR3 sequence is CASSGSPGGANVLTF. In DNA, the CDR3 is TGCGCCAGCAGCGGGAGTCCGGGTGGGGCCAACGTCCTGACTTTC.

This clone was counted a single time. The rearrangement uses TRBV25-1 and TRBJ2-4; weak D call: TRBD1 (5 bases). Germline V gene data show CDR1 as MGHDK and CDR2 as SYGVNS. V lost 2 bases to trimming and J lost 5 bases, with 10 bases between them. This CDR3 has 14 amino acids. CDR3 in amino acids: CASSERGSQNIQYF. The CDR3 DNA sequence: TGTGCCAGCAGTGAAAGGGGATCCCAAAACATTCAGTACTTC.

In this sample, this clone turned up once. The rearrangement joins TRBV28 to TRBJ2-1; weak D call: TRBD2 (5 bases). With 5 bases removed from V and 8 bases from J, the gap between germline ends came to 10 bases. This CDR3 is built from 12 residues. Germline CDR1 is MDHEN and CDR2 is SYDVKM. DNA of the CDR3: TGTGCCAGCAGTGCCCTAGCCTATGAGCAGTTCTTC. It is translated as CASSALAYEQFF.

This chain joins TRBV27 and TRBJ2-7; 7 bases match TRBD1. CDR3 size: 13 residues. The germline gives CDR1 MNHEY, CDR2 SMNVEV (reference sequence). The junction had 6 bases not matched to a gene; V was cut back by 4 bases and J by 6 bases. The chain's CDR3 is CASSYTGVSEQYF. DNA of the CDR3: TGTGCCAGCAGTTACACAGGGGTCTCCGAGCAGTACTTC.

The chain is built from TRBV10-3 and TRBJ1-6; D is uncertain. From germline, CDR1 is ENHRY and CDR2 SYGVKD. Deletions cut 6 bases from V and 0 bases from J, with 6 bases between. The CDR3 is 14 residues long. CDR3 sequence: CAIRGGSYNSPLHF. The CDR3 coding sequence is TGTGCCATCAGGGGAGGCTCCTATAATTCACCCCTCCACTTT.

This clone has only a few counts. This chain joins TRBV7-9 and TRBJ2-1; a possible D gene is TRBD2 (6 bases). CDR1 and CDR2 from the germline V gene are SEHNR and FQNEAQ (reference sequence). The CDR3 is made up of 15 amino acids. Trimming left V 5 bases short and J 6 bases short, with 17 bases between. The CDR3 loop reads CASSPRVAGRNEQFF. The CDR3 DNA reads as TGTGCCAGCAGCCCAAGGGTGGCGGGACGCAATGAGCAGTTCTTC.